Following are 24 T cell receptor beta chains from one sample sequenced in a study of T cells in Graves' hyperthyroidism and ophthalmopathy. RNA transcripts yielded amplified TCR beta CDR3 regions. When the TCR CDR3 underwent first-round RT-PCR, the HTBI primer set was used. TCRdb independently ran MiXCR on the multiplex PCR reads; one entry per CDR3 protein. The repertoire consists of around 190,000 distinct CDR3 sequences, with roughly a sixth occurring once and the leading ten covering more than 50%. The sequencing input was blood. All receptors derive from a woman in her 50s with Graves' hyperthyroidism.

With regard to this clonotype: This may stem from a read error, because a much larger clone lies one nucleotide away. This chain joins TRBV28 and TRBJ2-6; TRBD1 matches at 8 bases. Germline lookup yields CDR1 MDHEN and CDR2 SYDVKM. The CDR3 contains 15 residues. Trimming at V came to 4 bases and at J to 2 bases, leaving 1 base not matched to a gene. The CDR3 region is CASSSGGPGANVLTF. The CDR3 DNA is TGTGCCAGCAGTTCAGGGGGCCCTGGGGCCAACGTCCTGACTTTC.

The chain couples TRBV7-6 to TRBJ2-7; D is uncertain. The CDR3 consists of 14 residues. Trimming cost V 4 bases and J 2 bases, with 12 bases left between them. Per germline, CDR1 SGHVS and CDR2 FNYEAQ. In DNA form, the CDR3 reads TGTGCCAGCAGCTCCCCGATCCAGCCCTACGAGCAGTACTTC. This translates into CASSSPIQPYEQYF.

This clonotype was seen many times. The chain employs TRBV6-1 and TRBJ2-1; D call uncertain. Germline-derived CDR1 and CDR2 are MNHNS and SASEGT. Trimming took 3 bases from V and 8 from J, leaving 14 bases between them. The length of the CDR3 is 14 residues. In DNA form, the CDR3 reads TGTGCCAGCAGTGAGATGGCGGAAAAAGATGAGCAGTTCTTC. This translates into CASSEMAEKDEQFF.

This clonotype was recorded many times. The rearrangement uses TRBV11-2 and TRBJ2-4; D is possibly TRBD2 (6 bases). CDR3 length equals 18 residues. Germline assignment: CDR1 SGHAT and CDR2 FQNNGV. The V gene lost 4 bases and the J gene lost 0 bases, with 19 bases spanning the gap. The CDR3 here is CASSSFGGSSLAKNIQYF. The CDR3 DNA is TGTGCCAGCAGCTCTTTTGGGGGGTCCTCACTAGCCAAAAACATTCAGTACTTC.

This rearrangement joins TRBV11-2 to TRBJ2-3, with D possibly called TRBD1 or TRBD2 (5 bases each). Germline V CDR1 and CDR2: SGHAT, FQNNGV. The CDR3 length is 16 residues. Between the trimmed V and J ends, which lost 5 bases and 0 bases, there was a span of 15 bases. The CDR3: CASSAPGTFSTDTQYF. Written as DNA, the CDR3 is TGTGCCAGCAGCGCCCCCGGGACCTTCAGCACAGATACGCAGTATTTT.

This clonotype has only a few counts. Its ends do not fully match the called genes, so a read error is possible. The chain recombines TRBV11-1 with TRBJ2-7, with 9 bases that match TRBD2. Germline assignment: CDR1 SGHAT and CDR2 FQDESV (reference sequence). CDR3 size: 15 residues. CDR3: CASSLAASGAYEQYF. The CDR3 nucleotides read TGCGCCAGCAGCTTGGCGGCTAGCGGGGCCTACGAGCAGTACTTC. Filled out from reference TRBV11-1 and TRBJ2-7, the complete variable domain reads EAEVAQSPRYKITEKSQAVAFWCDPISGHATLYWYRQILGQGPELLVQFQDESVVDDSQLPKDRFSAERLKGVDSTLKIQPAELGDSAMYLCASSLAASGAYEQYFGPGTRLTVT.

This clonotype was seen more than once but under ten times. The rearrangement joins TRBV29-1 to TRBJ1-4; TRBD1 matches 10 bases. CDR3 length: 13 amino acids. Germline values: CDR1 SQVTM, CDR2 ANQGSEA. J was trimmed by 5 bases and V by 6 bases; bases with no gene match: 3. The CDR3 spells CSVWTGGNEKLFF. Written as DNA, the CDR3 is TGCAGCGTCTGGACAGGGGGAAATGAAAAACTGTTTTTT.

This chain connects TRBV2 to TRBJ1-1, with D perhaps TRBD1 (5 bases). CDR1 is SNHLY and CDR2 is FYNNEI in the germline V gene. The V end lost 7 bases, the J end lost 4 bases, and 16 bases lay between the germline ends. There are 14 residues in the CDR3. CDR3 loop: CASTRRGRGTEAFF. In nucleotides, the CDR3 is TGTGCCAGCACTCGGCGGGGGAGGGGCACTGAAGCTTTCTTT.

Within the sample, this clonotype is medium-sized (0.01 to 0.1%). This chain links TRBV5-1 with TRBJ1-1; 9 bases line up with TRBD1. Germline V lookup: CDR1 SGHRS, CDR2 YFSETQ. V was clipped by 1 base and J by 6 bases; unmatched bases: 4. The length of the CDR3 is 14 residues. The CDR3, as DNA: TGCGCCAGCAGCTTGAGCCGGGACAGGGCTGAAGCTTTCTTT. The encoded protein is CASSLSRDRAEAFF. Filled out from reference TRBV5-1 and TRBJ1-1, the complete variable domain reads KAGVTQTPRYLIKTRGQQVTLSCSPISGHRSVSWYQQTPGQGLQFLFEYFSETQRNKGNFPGRFSGRQFSNSRSEMNVSTLELGDSALYLCASSLSRDRAEAFFGQGTRLTVV.

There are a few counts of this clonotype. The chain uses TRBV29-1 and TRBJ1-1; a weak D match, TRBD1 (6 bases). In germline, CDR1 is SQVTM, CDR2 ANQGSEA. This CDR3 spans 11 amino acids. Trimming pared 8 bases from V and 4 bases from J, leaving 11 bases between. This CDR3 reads CSFRGPTEAFF. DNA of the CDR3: TGCAGCTTTCGGGGGCCCACTGAAGCTTTCTTT.

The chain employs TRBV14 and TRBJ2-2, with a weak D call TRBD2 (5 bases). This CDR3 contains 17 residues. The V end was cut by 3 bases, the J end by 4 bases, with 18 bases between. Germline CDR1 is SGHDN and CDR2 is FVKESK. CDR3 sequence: CASSHWTFDLPTGELFF. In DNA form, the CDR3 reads TGTGCCAGCAGCCACTGGACTTTCGATTTACCCACCGGGGAGCTGTTTTTT.

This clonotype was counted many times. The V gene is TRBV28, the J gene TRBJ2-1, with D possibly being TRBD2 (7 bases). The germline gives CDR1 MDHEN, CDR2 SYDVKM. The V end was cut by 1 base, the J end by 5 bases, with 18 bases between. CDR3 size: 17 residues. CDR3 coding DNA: TGTGCCAGCAGTTTATATGGCGTAGGGAGGGGGAACAATGAGCAGTTCTTC. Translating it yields CASSLYGVGRGNNEQFF.

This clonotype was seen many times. The CDR3 DNA reads TGTGCCAGCACCAAACAGGGACCGTCCTACGAGCAGTACTTC. This sequence encodes CASTKQGPSYEQYF. The chain is built from TRBV11-2 and TRBJ2-7, with a weak D call TRBD1 (6 bases). There are 14 residues in the CDR3. V dropped 7 bases and J dropped 1 base, with 14 bases sitting between them. Germline values: CDR1 SGHAT, CDR2 FQNNGV. Supplemented by reference TRBV11-2 and TRBJ2-7, the full variable domain reads EAGVAQSPRYKIIEKRQSVAFWCNPISGHATLYWYQQILGQGPKLLIQFQNNGVVDDSQLPKDRFSAERLKGVDSTLKIQPAKLEDSAVYLCASTKQGPSYEQYFGPGTRLTVT.

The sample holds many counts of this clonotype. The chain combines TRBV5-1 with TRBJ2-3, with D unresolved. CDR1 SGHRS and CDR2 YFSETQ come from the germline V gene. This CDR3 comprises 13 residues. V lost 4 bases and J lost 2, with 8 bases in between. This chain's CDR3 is CASSPQVTDTQYF. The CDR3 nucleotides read TGCGCCAGCAGCCCCCAAGTCACAGATACGCAGTATTTT. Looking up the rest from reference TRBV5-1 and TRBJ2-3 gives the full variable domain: KAGVTQTPRYLIKTRGQQVTLSCSPISGHRSVSWYQQTPGQGLQFLFEYFSETQRNKGNFPGRFSGRQFSNSRSEMNVSTLELGDSALYLCASSPQVTDTQYFGPGTRLTVL.

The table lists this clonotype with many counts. The CDR3 spells CASSTPNLGSPLHF. DNA of the CDR3: TGTGCCAGCAGCACACCTAATCTAGGTTCACCCCTCCACTTT. V gene TRBV2 combines with J gene TRBJ1-6; D remains ambiguous. This CDR3 is 14 amino acids long. CDR1 and CDR2 (germline): SNHLY, FYNNEI. V lost 6 bases and J lost 9, with 15 bases in between.

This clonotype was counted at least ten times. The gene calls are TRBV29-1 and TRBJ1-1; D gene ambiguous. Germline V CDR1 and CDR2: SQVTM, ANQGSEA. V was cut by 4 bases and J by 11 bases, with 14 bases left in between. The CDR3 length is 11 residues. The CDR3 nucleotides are TGCAGCGTTGTATACGCCCCTGGGGCTTTCTTT. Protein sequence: CSVVYAPGAFF.

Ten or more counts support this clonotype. The CDR3 spells CASSPSSMQETQYF. Written as DNA, the CDR3 is TGTGCCAGCTCACCCTCCTCCATGCAAGAGACCCAGTACTTC. The V call is TRBV18, the J call TRBJ2-5; D is ambiguous. Germline V CDR1 and CDR2: KGHSH, LQKENI. The CDR3 runs 14 residues. Trimming stripped 3 bases from V and 2 bases from J, with 10 bases between.

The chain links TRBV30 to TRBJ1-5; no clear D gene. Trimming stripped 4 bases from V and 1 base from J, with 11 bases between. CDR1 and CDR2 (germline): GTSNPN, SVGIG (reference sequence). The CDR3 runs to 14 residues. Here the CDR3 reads CAWNVGGSNQPQHF. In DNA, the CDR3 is TGTGCCTGGAATGTAGGAGGAAGCAATCAGCCCCAGCATTTT.

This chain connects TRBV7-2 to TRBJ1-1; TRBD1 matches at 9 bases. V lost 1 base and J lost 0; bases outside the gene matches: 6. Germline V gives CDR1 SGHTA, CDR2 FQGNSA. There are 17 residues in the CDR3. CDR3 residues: CASSLVGTGGLNTEAFF. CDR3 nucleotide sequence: TGTGCCAGCAGCTTAGTTGGAACAGGGGGCTTGAACACTGAAGCTTTCTTT.

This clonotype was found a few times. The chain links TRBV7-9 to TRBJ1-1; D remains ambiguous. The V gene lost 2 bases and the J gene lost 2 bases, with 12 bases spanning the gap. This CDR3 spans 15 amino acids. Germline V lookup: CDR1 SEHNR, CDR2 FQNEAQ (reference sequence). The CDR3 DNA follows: TGTGCCAGCAGCTTAATCAGCTTACCCAACACTGAAGCTTTCTTT. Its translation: CASSLISLPNTEAFF.

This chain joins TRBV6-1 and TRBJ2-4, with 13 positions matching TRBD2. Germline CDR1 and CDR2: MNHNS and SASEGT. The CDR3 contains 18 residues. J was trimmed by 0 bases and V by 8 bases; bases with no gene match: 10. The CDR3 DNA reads TGTGCCAGCTGCGACGGACTAGCGGGGGAAATAGCCAAAAACATTCAGTACTTC. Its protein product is CASCDGLAGEIAKNIQYF.

For the CDR3, the DNA is TGCAGCGTTGGAATTTCCGAGACAGGGGTTGGAGCGACTAACTATGGCTACACCTTC. Protein: CSVGISETGVGATNYGYTF. The chain carries TRBV29-1 and TRBJ1-2; 8 nucleotides line up with TRBD1. This CDR3 has 19 residues. Germline V lookup: CDR1 SQVTM, CDR2 ANQGSEA. The V gene end was trimmed by 4 bases and the J gene end by 0 bases; junction bases not matched to a gene: 19.

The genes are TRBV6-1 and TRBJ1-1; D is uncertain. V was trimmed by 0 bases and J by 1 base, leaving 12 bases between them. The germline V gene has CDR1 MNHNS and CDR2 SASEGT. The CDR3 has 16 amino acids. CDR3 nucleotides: TGTGCCAGCAGTGAAGCCTGGGCTCGCAGGAACACTGAAGCTTTCTTT. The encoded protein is CASSEAWARRNTEAFF.

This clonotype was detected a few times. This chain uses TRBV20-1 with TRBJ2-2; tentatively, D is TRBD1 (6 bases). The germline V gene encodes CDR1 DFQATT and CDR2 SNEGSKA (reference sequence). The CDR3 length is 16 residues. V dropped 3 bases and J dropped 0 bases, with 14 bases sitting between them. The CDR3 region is CSARFPGTSNTGELFF. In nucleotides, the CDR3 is TGCAGTGCTAGGTTTCCTGGGACATCGAACACCGGGGAGCTGTTTTTT.